The 23 T cell receptor beta chains below were found in one sample sequenced in a study of metastatic and nonmetastatic thyroid tumors. Each patient went into thyroid surgery without having received any treatment. MiXCR was used by TCRdb to re-call the PCR reads. The table records several thousand clones, under 45% of them present only once. The sequenced sample consisted of tumor tissue. These receptors were collected from a female donor with papillary thyroid cancer or a benign thyroid nodule (not recorded which). Some clones in this sample may be carry-over from other donors' samples.

The chain carries TRBV20-1 and TRBJ2-7; D is possibly TRBD1 (6 bases). V was pared by 5 bases and J by 0 bases, with 14 bases between. The CDR3 has 14 amino acids. Germline CDR1 reads DFQATT; CDR2 reads SNEGSKA (reference sequence). For the CDR3, the DNA is TGCAGTGCTCCCACGACAGGTCACTCCTACGAGCAGTACTTC. Its protein product is CSAPTTGHSYEQYF.

By share of the sample, this clone is medium-sized. The chain has TRBV7-8 and TRBJ1-1; D gene ambiguous. The germline V and J ends were trimmed by 1 base and 0 bases, with 9 bases remaining between them. Germline CDR1 SGHVS, CDR2 FQNEAQ. The length of the CDR3 is 15 residues. CDR3 in DNA: TGTGCCAGCAGCTTAGAAGTCCTTATGAACACTGAAGCTTTCTTT. Amino acid sequence: CASSLEVLMNTEAFF.

This clone has more than one count but fewer than ten. This chain links TRBV30 with TRBJ1-1; D ambiguous. The CDR3 is 11 amino acids. Trimming pared 2 bases from V and 6 bases from J, leaving 7 bases between. CDR1 is GTSNPN and CDR2 is SVGIG in the germline V gene (reference sequence). DNA of the CDR3: TGTGCCTGGAGTTCCATCCCTGAAGCTTTCTTT. Its translation is CAWSSIPEAFF.

This clone has a single count. This sequence joins TRBV7-2 and TRBJ2-6; tentatively, D is TRBD1 or TRBD2 (5 bases each). V lost 0 bases to trimming and J lost 4 bases, with 7 bases between them. The CDR3 sequence is 15 residues long. Germline V gives CDR1 SGHTA, CDR2 FQGNSA. The CDR3 is CASSLAGAGANVLTF. CDR3 coding DNA: TGTGCCAGCAGCTTAGCCGGGGCCGGGGCCAACGTCCTGACTTTC.

The chain links TRBV18 to TRBJ2-1; no definite D call. Trimming pared 6 bases from V and 8 bases from J, leaving 14 bases between. The CDR3 runs to 13 residues. Germline CDR1 and CDR2: KGHSH and LQKENI. CDR3 nucleotides: TGTGCCAGCTCGGAGTGGGTCGTGGATGAGCAGTTCTTC. This gives the protein CASSEWVVDEQFF.

This clone is large within its sample. The rearrangement links TRBV4-3 to TRBJ1-2; D is possibly TRBD1 (6 bases). Trimming shortened V by 4 bases and J by 4 bases, and 7 bases separated the two germline ends. Germline CDR1 is LGHNA and CDR2 is YSLEER. CDR3 length: 12 residues. As DNA, the CDR3 is TGCGCCAGCAGCCTAGGGGGCTATGGCTACACCTTC. It encodes CASSLGGYGYTF.

This chain links TRBV7-9 with TRBJ1-2; D unresolved. Looked up from germline, CDR1 is SEHNR and CDR2 is FQNEAQ (reference sequence). CDR3 size: 15 residues. V dropped 5 bases and J dropped 0 bases, with 13 bases sitting between them. In DNA form, the CDR3 reads TGTGCCAGCAGCCACTCGGGATCTACTAACTATGGCTACACCTTC. Protein product: CASSHSGSTNYGYTF.

The chain uses TRBV6-1 and TRBJ1-1; D is undetermined. The CDR3 consists of 14 residues. Looked up from germline, CDR1 is MNHNS and CDR2 is SASEGT. V was pared by 6 bases and J by 1 base, with 12 bases between. The CDR3 loop is CASSPDGENTEAFF. The DNA of the CDR3 is TGTGCCAGCAGCCCCGATGGAGAGAACACTGAAGCTTTCTTT.

This clone has just a few counts. This chain links TRBV7-9 with TRBJ1-2; TRBD1 agrees at 7 bases. This CDR3 is 14 amino acids long. In germline, CDR1 is SEHNR, CDR2 FQNEAQ (reference sequence). The ends lost 2 bases at V and 3 bases at J; junction bases unmatched: 3. The CDR3 here is CASSLTTGDYGYTF. The CDR3 DNA sequence: TGTGCCAGCAGCTTAACTACAGGGGACTATGGCTACACCTTC. The full variable domain, with the rest looked up from reference TRBV7-9 and TRBJ1-2, is DTGVSQNPRHKITKRGQNVTFRCDPISEHNRLYWYRQTLGQGPEFLTYFQNEAQLEKSRLLSDRFSAERPKGSFSTLEIQRTEQGDSAMYLCASSLTTGDYGYTFGSGTRLTVV.

CDR3 amino acids: CASSYVLDRLGRQYF. As DNA, the CDR3 is TGTGCCAGCAGTTATGTTCTGGACAGGCTCGGGCGGCAGTACTTC. The chain links TRBV6-2 or TRBV6-3 to TRBJ2-7, with TRBD1 matching 7 bases. CDR3 size: 15 residues. After removal of 3 bases from V and 9 bases from J, the junction contained 14 bases not matched to a gene. Germline V gene sequence: CDR1 MNHEY, CDR2 SVGEGT.

The gene calls are TRBV6-1 and TRBJ2-6; the D gene is possibly TRBD2 (6 bases). Germline V lookup: CDR1 MNHNS, CDR2 SASEGT. V was cut by 5 bases and J by 4 bases, with 12 bases left in between. This CDR3 comprises 15 residues. CDR3 protein: CASSPRDSGANVLTF. CDR3 bases: TGTGCCAGCAGTCCCCGGGACTCAGGGGCCAACGTCCTGACTTTC.

This clone was seen only a few times. This chain links TRBV28 with TRBJ2-7; 7 bases line up with TRBD1. This CDR3 has 15 amino acids. The ends lost 7 bases at V and 3 bases at J; junction bases unmatched: 12. Germline V gives CDR1 MDHEN, CDR2 SYDVKM. Here the CDR3 reads CASKTTGVVDYEQYF. The CDR3 nucleotides are TGTGCCAGCAAAACAACAGGGGTGGTTGACTACGAGCAGTACTTC.

On this clone itself: Compared with germline, one end of the junction differs, possibly owing to a read error. The chain carries TRBV6-1 and TRBJ2-2, with TRBD2 as a possible D gene (5 bases). The CDR3 totals 16 residues. Per the germline V gene, CDR1 is MNHNS and CDR2 is SASEGT. The CDR3 reads CASSDYRRINTGELFF. CDR3 nucleotides: TGTGCCAGCAGTGACTATAGGCGGATCAACACCGGGGAGCTTTTTTTT.

The rearrangement joins TRBV30 to TRBJ1-1, with D maybe TRBD1 (6 bases). Trimming stripped 3 bases from V and 5 bases from J, with 16 bases between. Germline V gene sequence: CDR1 GTSNPN, CDR2 SVGIG (reference sequence). This CDR3 contains 14 residues. The CDR3 DNA follows: TGTGCCTGGAGGGAACAGGGTGTGCAGACTGAAGCTTTCTTT. Its protein is CAWREQGVQTEAFF.

This clone appeared a few times. The chain carries TRBV4-1 and TRBJ2-7, with D possibly matching TRBD2 (5 bases). The CDR3 length is 14 residues. CDR1 MGHRA and CDR2 YSYEKL come from the germline V gene. V was pared by 2 bases and J by 7 bases, with 15 bases between. Here the CDR3 DNA reads TGCGCCAGCAGCCAAACGGGTCTAGCAGTAGAGCAGTACTTC. It specifies CASSQTGLAVEQYF.

This chain joins TRBV5-5 and TRBJ1-1, with TRBD1 as a possible D gene (5 bases). This CDR3 comprises 14 residues. Germline CDR1 SGHKS, CDR2 YYEKEE (reference sequence). Trimming cost V 1 base and J 2 bases, with 9 bases left between them. CDR3 sequence reads: CASSLSGFNTEAFF. The CDR3, as DNA: TGTGCCAGCAGCTTGTCAGGGTTCAACACTGAAGCTTTCTTT.

This clone rates as medium-sized. The chain has TRBV11-2 and TRBJ2-7; 10 bases map to TRBD2. The junction had 8 bases not matched to a gene; V was cut back by 5 bases and J by 4 bases. Looked up from germline, CDR1 is SGHAT and CDR2 is FQNNGV. This CDR3 has 15 amino acids. The CDR3 protein is CASSRLAGEGYEQYF. In DNA, the CDR3 is TGTGCCAGCAGCCGCCTAGCGGGAGAAGGATACGAGCAGTACTTC.

Only a few counts were recorded for this clone. The V call is TRBV4-2, the J call TRBJ2-6, with D unclear. Trimming stripped 1 base from V and 2 bases from J, with 9 bases between. The V gene's germline CDR1 is LGHNA and CDR2 YNFKEQ. This CDR3 region has 16 residues. As DNA, the CDR3 is TGTGCCAGCAGCCAAGTTTCGGTCGCTGGGGCCAACGTCCTGACTTTC. Protein product: CASSQVSVAGANVLTF.

There are many counts of this clone. The rearrangement links TRBV20-1 to TRBJ2-1; D is possibly TRBD2 (5 bases). CDR3 length: 14 amino acids. Germline-derived CDR1 and CDR2 are DFQATT and SNEGSKA (reference sequence). V shed 1 base and J shed 6 bases, with 13 bases lying between them. CDR3: CSARAASRVNEQFF. For the CDR3, the DNA is TGCAGTGCTAGAGCTGCTAGCAGAGTCAATGAGCAGTTCTTC.

The chain has TRBV20-1 and TRBJ2-1; 8 nucleotides match TRBD2. With V trimmed by 2 bases and J by 7 bases, 10 bases remained unmatched. Germline CDR1 is DFQATT and CDR2 is SNEGSKA (reference sequence). CDR3 length: 15 residues. In nucleotides, the CDR3 is TGCAGTGCTAGAAAGTCAGCGGGAGCGGGGAATGAGCAGTTCTTC. Amino acid sequence: CSARKSAGAGNEQFF.

Here the CDR3 reads CSARDSGRAVQETQYF. CDR3 DNA: TGCAGTGCTAGAGATAGCGGGAGGGCCGTACAAGAGACCCAGTACTTC. V is TRBV20-1 and J is TRBJ2-5; 11 bases are shared with TRBD2. This CDR3 spans 16 amino acids. V lost 0 bases, J lost 2 bases, and 5 bases stayed unmatched. Germline V gives CDR1 DFQATT, CDR2 SNEGSKA (reference sequence).

This chain uses TRBV7-6 with TRBJ1-2; D is ambiguous. Germline V gene data show CDR1 as SGHVS and CDR2 as FNYEAQ. The CDR3 consists of 14 residues. V was pared by 2 bases and J by 3 bases, with 10 bases between. The CDR3 protein is CASSLTPGDYGYTF. CDR3 bases: TGTGCCAGCAGCTTAACCCCCGGGGACTATGGCTACACCTTC.

The DNA of the CDR3 is TGTGCCACCAGCAGTGCCGGGACAGAGGTCGACGAGCAGTACGTC. This gives the protein CATSSAGTEVDEQYV. This chain connects TRBV15 to TRBJ2-7; 7 nucleotides agree with TRBD1. In germline, CDR1 is LNHNV, CDR2 YYDKDF (reference sequence). The junction had 10 bases not matched to a gene; V was cut back by 3 bases and J by 5 bases. This CDR3 contains 15 residues.